This is a list of T cell receptor beta chains from one sample in a study of shared clonotypes between healthy human individuals. Here immunoSEQ multiplex PCR was the method, and the copy in TCRdb shows in-frame clones only, minus some. The sample holds roughly 2,000,000 clones, approximately 92% seen once. Material: naive CD8+ T cells from PBMCs. These receptors all come from a young man in good health. Some clones in this sample may be carry-over from other donors' samples. CDR3s include the opening cysteine and the closing phenylalanine or tryptophan. The order of the fields is clone size, J gene, D gene, V gene, CDR3 protein, CDR3 DNA. A D gene is named only where the DNA matches it firmly. Some rows have no size entry. The others give once, few or many, or a class for an expanded clone.

size: -; J: TRBJ2-6; D: -; V: TRBV9; CDR3: CASSGTQGTGANVLTF; DNA: TGTGCCAGCAGCGGCACCCAGGGTACTGGGGCCAACGTCCTGACTTTC
size: -; J: TRBJ2-2; D: -; V: TRBV19; CDR3: CACRVGVAGELFF; DNA: TGTGCCTGTCGTGTAGGAGTTGCCGGGGAGCTGTTTTTT
size: -; J: TRBJ2-3; D: TRBD1; V: TRBV19; CDR3: CASSSGTGGTDTQYF; DNA: TGTGCCAGTAGCTCCGGGACAGGGGGCACAGATACGCAGTATTTT
size: -; J: TRBJ2-2; D: TRBD2; V: TRBV7-9; CDR3: CASSPRPAGVTNTGELFF; DNA: TGTGCCAGCAGCCCCCGTCCCGCGGGAGTCACGAACACCGGGGAGCTGTTTTTT
size: -; J: TRBJ2-7; D: -; V: TRBV5-1; CDR3: CASRWTEDTYEQYF; DNA: TGCGCCAGCAGGTGGACAGAAGACACCTACGAGCAGTACTTC
size: -; J: TRBJ2-1; D: TRBD2; V: TRBV6-5; CDR3: CASSYSIAGAYNEQFF; DNA: TGTGCCAGCAGTTACTCTATAGCGGGAGCATACAATGAGCAGTTCTTC
size: -; J: TRBJ2-1; D: -; V: TRBV6-6; CDR3: CASSYSTEEQFF; DNA: TGTGCCAGCAGTTACTCAACCGAGGAGCAGTTCTTC
size: -; J: TRBJ2-3; D: -; V: TRBV27; CDR3: CASSPRGPNTDTQYF; DNA: TGTGCCAGCAGTCCACGTGGGCCCAACACAGATACGCAGTATTTT
size: -; J: TRBJ1-2; D: -; V: TRBV10-3; CDR3: CAIGTKRQDNYGYTF; DNA: TGTGCCATCGGCACCAAAAGACAGGATAACTATGGCTACACCTTC
size: -; J: TRBJ2-4; D: TRBD2; V: TRBV7-8; CDR3: CASSLGSGVAKNIQYF; DNA: TGTGCCAGCAGCTTAGGTAGCGGGGTAGCCAAAAACATTCAGTACTTC
size: -; J: TRBJ2-7; D: -; V: TRBV9; CDR3: CASSPSQGGEQYF; DNA: TGTGCCAGCAGCCCCTCACAGGGGGGGGAGCAGTACTTC
size: -; J: TRBJ2-2; D: -; V: TRBV28; CDR3: CASSLGVWTGELFF; DNA: TGTGCCAGCAGTTTAGGGGTGTGGACCGGGGAGCTGTTTTTT
size: -; J: TRBJ1-2; D: TRBD1; V: TRBV27; CDR3: CASSPRTGLTNYGYTF; DNA: TGTGCCAGCAGCCCCCGGACAGGCCTAACTAACTATGGCTACACCTTC
size: -; J: TRBJ2-1; D: -; V: TRBV10-1; CDR3: CASSDGVLEQFF; DNA: TGCGCCAGCAGTGATGGGGTGTTGGAGCAGTTCTTC
size: -; J: TRBJ2-7; D: TRBD2; V: TRBV7-9; CDR3: CASTAPGGSTPYEQYF; DNA: TGTGCCAGCACCGCGCCCGGGGGGAGCACCCCCTACGAGCAGTACTTC
size: -; J: TRBJ1-5; D: -; V: TRBV6-6; CDR3: CASSHPGSLWPQHF; DNA: TGTGCCAGCAGCCACCCTGGCAGCCTTTGGCCCCAGCATTTT
size: -; J: TRBJ2-7; D: -; V: TRBV11-1; CDR3: CASSLGGRARPYEQYF; DNA: TGTGCCAGCAGCTTAGGTGGCAGGGCGAGACCCTACGAGCAGTACTTC
size: -; J: TRBJ2-7; D: -; V: TRBV4-3; CDR3: CASSQDSGYEQYF; DNA: TGCGCCAGCAGCCAAGATTCGGGGTACGAGCAGTACTTC
size: -; J: TRBJ2-1; D: -; V: TRBV30; CDR3: CAWRRGRGEQFF; DNA: TGTGCCTGGAGAAGGGGGCGGGGTGAGCAGTTCTTC
size: few; J: TRBJ1-4; D: -; V: TRBV19; CDR3: CASSIVGRGGEKLFF; DNA: TGTGCCAGTAGTATAGTTGGCAGGGGAGGCGAAAAACTGTTTTTT
size: -; J: TRBJ1-5; D: -; V: TRBV19; CDR3: CASSAIGQPQHF; DNA: TGTGCCAGTTCAGCGATCGGACAGCCCCAGCATTTT
size: -; J: TRBJ2-3; D: -; V: TRBV6-5; CDR3: CASSYYPQSDTQYF; DNA: TGTGCCAGCAGTTACTACCCCCAGTCCGATACGCAGTATTTT
size: -; J: TRBJ2-3; D: TRBD2; V: TRBV13; CDR3: CASSPPGGGRDTDTQYF; DNA: TGTGCCAGCAGCCCTCCCGGAGGCGGGAGGGACACAGATACGCAGTATTTT
size: -; J: TRBJ2-7; D: -; V: TRBV7-9; CDR3: CASSPLGGQGAYEQYF; DNA: TGTGCCAGCAGCCCCTTGGGGGGGCAGGGGGCGTACGAGCAGTACTTC
size: -; J: TRBJ2-4; D: -; V: TRBV5-1; CDR3: CASSDWGTLLSKNIQYF; DNA: TGCGCCAGCAGCGATTGGGGCACACTACTGTCCAAAAACATTCAGTACTTC
size: -; J: TRBJ1-4; D: -; V: TRBV11-2; CDR3: CASSFAPRRFDEKLFF; DNA: TGTGCCAGCAGCTTCGCCCCCCGGCGATTCGATGAAAAACTGTTTTTT